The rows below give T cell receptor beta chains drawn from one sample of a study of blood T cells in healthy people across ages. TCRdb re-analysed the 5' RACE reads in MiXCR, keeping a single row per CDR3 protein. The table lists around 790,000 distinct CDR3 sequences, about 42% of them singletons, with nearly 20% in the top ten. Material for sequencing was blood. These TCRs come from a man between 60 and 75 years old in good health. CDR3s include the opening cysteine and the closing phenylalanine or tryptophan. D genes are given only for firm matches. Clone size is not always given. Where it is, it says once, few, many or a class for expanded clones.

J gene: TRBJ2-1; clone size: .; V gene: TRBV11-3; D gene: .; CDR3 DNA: TGTGCCAGCAGCTTCTCTAAGACTGAGCAGTTCTTC; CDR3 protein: CASSFSKTEQFF
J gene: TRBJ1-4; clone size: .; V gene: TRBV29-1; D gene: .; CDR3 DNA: TGCAGCGTTGGTTGTGGAGGGTCAACTAATGAAAAACTGTTTTTT; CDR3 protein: CSVGCGGSTNEKLFF
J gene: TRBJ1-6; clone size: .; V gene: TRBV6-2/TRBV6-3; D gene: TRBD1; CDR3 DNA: TGTGCCAGCAGTTACCCGACAGGGAATTCACCCCTCCACTTT; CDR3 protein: CASSYPTGNSPLHF
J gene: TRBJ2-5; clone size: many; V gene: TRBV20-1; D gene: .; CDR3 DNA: TGCAGTGCTAGAGATCGGACGGACCAAGAGACCCAGTACTTC; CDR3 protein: CSARDRTDQETQYF
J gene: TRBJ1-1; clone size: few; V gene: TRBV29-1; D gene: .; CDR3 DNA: TGCAGCGTTGCGGGACGGATGAACACTGAAGCTTTCTTT; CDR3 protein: CSVAGRMNTEAFF
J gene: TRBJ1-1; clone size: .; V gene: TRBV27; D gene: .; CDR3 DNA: TGTGCCAGCACCTCCCGACTGGGCACTGAAGCTTTCTTT; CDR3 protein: CASTSRLGTEAFF
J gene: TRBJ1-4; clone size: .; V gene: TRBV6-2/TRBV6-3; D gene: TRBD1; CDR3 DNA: TGTGCCAGCAGACCCGACAGGGGAACGCGAGAAAAACTGTTTTTT; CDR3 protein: CASRPDRGTREKLFF
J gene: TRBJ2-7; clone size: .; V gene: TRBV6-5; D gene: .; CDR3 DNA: TGTGCCAGCCAAACCAATGGCAAATCCTACAATGAGCAGTACTTC; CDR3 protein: CASQTNGKSYNEQYF
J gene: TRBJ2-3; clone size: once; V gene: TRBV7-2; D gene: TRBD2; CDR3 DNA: TGTGCCAGCAGCTGGGGACTAGCGGGGGGGCGGTCCGATACGCAGTATTTT; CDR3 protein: CASSWGLAGGRSDTQYF
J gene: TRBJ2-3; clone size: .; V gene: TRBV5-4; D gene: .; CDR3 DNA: TGTGCCAGCAGCGCCCCGGACTACACAGATACGCAGTATTTT; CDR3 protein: CASSAPDYTDTQYF
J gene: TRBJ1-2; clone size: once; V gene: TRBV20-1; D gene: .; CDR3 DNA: TGCAGTGCTAGAGAGGGGGACAAGATCTATGGCTACACCTTC; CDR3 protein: CSAREGDKIYGYTF
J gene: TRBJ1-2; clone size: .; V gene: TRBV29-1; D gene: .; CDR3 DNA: TGCAGCGTTGAAGGGGCAGATGCTAACTATGGCTACACCTTC; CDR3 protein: CSVEGADANYGYTF
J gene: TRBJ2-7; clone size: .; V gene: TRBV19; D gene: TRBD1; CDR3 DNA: TGTGCCAGTGGGACAGGGAGCTCCTACGAGCAGTACTTC; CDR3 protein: CASGTGSSYEQYF
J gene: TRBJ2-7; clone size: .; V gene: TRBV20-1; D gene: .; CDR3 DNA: TGCAGTGCCCAAGACCCCGGGCGTTCCTACGAGCAGTACTTC; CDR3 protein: CSAQDPGRSYEQYF
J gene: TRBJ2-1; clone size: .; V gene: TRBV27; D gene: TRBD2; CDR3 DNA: TGTGCCAGCACCCCGGGGGGGAGCTCCTACAATGAGCAGTTCTTC; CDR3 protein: CASTPGGSSYNEQFF
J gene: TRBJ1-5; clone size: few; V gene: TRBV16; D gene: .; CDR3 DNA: TGTGCCAGCAGCCAGTGGGGGGCTGACAATCAGCCCCAGCATTTT; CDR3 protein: CASSQWGADNQPQHF
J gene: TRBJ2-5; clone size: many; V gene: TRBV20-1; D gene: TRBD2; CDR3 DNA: TGCAGTGCTCGACTAGCCCCTCAGACCCAGTACTTC; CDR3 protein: CSARLAPQTQYF
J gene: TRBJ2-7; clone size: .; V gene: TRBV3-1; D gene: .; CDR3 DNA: TGTGCCTGCAGCCAAAAAACAGCCTACGAGCAGTACTTC; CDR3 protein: CACSQKTAYEQYF
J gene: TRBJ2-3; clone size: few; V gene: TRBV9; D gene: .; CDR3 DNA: TGTGCCAGCAGCGAGACTACTTTCACAGATACGCAGTATTTT; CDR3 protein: CASSETTFTDTQYF
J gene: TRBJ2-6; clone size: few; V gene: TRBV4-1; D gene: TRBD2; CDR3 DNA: TGCGCCAGCAGCCAACCTGGACTAGCGTCTGGGGCCAACGTCCTGACTTTC; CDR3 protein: CASSQPGLASGANVLTF
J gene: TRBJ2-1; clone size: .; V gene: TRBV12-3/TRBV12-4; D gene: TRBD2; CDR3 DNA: TGTGCCAGCAGTTCTGGCGGGGGAGAGTCTGGCTCCTACAATGAGCAGTTCTTC; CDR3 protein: CASSSGGGESGSYNEQFF
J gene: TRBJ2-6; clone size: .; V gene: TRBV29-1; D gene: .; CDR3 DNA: TGCAGCGTTGACGGGTACCCTGGGGCCAACGTCCTGACTTTC; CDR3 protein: CSVDGYPGANVLTF
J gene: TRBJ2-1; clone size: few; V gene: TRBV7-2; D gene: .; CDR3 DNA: TGTGCCAGCAGCTTAGGGACACCGGGAAATGAGCAGTTCTTC; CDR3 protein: CASSLGTPGNEQFF
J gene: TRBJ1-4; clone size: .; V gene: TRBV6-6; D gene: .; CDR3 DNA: TGTGCCAGCAGTAACCGGGACCGACATGAAAAACTGTTTTTT; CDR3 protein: CASSNRDRHEKLFF
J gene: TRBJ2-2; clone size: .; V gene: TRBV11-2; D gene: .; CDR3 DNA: TGTGCCAGCAGCTTAGGTCCCCCGTCGAGCGGGGAGCTGTTTTTT; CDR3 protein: CASSLGPPSSGELFF
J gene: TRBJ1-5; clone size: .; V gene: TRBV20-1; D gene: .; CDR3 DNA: TGCAGTGCTAGACCCGGTCGGGCCGGCGTGAGGCAGCCCCAGCATTTT; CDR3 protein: CSARPGRAGVRQPQHF
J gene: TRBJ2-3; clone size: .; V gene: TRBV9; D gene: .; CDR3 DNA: TGTGCCAGCACCGGACACCGTAGCACAGATACGCAGTATTTT; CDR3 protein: CASTGHRSTDTQYF
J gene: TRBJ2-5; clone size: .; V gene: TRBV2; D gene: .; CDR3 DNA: TGTGCCAGCATGCGATTAAGCGGGGAGACCCAGTACTTC; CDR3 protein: CASMRLSGETQYF
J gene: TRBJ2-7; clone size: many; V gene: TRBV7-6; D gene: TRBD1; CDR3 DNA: TGTGCCAGCAGCTTAGACACAGGGGCCCCGTACTTC; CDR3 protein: CASSLDTGAPYF
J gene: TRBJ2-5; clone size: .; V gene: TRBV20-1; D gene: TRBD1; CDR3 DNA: TGCAGTGTCCCCAGGGGGGAGACCCAGTACTTC; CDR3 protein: CSVPRGETQYF
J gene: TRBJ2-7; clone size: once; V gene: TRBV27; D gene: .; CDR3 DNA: TGTGCCAGCAGGGCTTACAATGAGCAGTACTTC; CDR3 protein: CASRAYNEQYF
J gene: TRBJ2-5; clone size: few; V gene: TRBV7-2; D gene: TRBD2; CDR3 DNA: TGTGCCAGCAGCTTAGGGGCGGGTAGCGGGGGGCGCCAAGAGACCCAGTACTTC; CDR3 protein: CASSLGAGSGGRQETQYF
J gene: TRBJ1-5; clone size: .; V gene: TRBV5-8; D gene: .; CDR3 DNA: TGTGCCAGCAGCTTGGCCCCGGGGCGCATCAATCAGCCCCAGCATTTT; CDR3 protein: CASSLAPGRINQPQHF
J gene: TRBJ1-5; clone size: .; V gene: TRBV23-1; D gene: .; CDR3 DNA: TGCGCCAGCAGTCAAGGCAGATTTAGCAATCAGCCCCAGCATTTT; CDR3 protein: CASSQGRFSNQPQHF
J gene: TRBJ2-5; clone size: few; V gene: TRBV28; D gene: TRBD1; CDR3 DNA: TGTGCCAGCAGTATACCACAGGGGGCGAGGGAGCAGTACTTC; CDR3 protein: CASSIPQGAREQYF
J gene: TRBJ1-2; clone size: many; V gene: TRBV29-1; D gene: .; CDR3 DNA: TGCAGCGTTGAACCCGGGGCAGGTGTTGGGTATGGCTACACCTTC; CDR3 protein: CSVEPGAGVGYGYTF
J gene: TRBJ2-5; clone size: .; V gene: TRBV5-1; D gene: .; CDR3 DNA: TGCGCCAGCAGCTTGGCCGGGAAAGAGACCCAGTACTTC; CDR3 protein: CASSLAGKETQYF
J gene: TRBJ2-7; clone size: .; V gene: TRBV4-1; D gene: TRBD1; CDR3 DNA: TGCGCCAGCAGCCGCAGGACAGGGGCCTACGAGCAGTACTTC; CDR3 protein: CASSRRTGAYEQYF
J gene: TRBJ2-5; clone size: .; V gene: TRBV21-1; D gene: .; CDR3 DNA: TGTGCCAGCAGCACCCAATGGGGGGGCCCAGAGACCCAGTACTTC; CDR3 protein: CASSTQWGGPETQYF
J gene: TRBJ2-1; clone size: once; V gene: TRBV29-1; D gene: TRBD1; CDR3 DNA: TGCAGCGTTGAAGTAGTATCGACAGGGGGTGAGCAGTTCTTC; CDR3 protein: CSVEVVSTGGEQFF
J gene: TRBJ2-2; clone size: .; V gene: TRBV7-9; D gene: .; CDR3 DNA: TGTGCCAGCAGCCCCGGGACCGGGACCGGGGAGCTGTTTTTT; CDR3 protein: CASSPGTGTGELFF
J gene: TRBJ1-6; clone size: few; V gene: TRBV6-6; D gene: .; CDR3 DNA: TGTGCCAGCAGTTACATGGAAGCGGGTTCACCCCTCCACTTT; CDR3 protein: CASSYMEAGSPLHF
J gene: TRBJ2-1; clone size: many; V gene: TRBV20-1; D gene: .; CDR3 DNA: TGCAGTGCTAGCGTAGCTAGGGAGCAGTTCTTC; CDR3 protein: CSASVAREQFF
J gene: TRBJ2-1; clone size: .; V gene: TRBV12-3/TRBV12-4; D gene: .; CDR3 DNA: TGTGCCAGCAGGGGCCACTATGAGCAGTTCTTC; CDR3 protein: CASRGHYEQFF
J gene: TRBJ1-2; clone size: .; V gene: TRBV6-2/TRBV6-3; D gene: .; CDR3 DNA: TGTGCCAGCAGTTACTCGGACCGACGGCACTATGGCTACACCTTC; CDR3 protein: CASSYSDRRHYGYTF
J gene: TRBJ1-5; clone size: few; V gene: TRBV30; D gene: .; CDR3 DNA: TGTGCCTGGAGCCCCCGAGGGTGGCAGCCCCAGCATTTT; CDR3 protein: CAWSPRGWQPQHF
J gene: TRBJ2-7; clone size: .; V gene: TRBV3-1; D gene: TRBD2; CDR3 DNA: TGTGCCAGCGGACTAGCATCCCTCTCCTACGAGCAGTACTTC; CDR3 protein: CASGLASLSYEQYF
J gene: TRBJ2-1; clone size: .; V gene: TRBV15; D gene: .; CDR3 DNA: TGTGCCACCAGCTTTGGGAGTGAGCAGTTCTTC; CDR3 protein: CATSFGSEQFF
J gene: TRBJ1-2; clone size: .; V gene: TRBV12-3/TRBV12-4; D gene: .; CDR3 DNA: TGTGCCAGCAGTTCGGTAGGCGGCTCTGGCTACACCTTC; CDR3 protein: CASSSVGGSGYTF
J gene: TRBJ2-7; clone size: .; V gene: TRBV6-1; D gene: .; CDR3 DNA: TGTGCCAGCAGGACTGCGATTGGGCTCTCCTACGAGCAGTACTTC; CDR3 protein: CASRTAIGLSYEQYF
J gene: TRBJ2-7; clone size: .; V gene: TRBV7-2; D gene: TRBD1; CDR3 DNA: TGTGCCAGCAGCTTATTTTTAGGGGGCCCCCGGTCCTCCTACGAGCAGTACTTC; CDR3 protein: CASSLFLGGPRSSYEQYF
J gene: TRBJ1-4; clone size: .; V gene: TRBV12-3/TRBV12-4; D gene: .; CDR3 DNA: TGTGCCAGCAGGCGCCAGGGTGTCACTAATGAAAAACTGTTTTTT; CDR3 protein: CASRRQGVTNEKLFF
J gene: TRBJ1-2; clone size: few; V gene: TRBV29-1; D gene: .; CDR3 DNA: TGCAGCGTTGAAGAGGCTAGCTATGGCTACACCTTC; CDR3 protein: CSVEEASYGYTF
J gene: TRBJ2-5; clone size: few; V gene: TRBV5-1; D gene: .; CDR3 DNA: TGCGCCAGCAGCTTGGGGGATGGTACTGAGACCCAGTACTTC; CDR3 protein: CASSLGDGTETQYF
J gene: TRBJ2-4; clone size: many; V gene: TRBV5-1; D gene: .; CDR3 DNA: TGCGCCAGCAGCTTGGGGGGGACCAACAAAAACATTCAGTACTTC; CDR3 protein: CASSLGGTNKNIQYF